This T cell receptor (beta chain) was observed in a study of blood T cell repertoires in COVID-19. Study-wide context: The samples span acute and convalescent COVID-19 from the United States, Italy and Spain. From T cells, B-cell-depleted T cells, or PBMCs came the material, which was cDNA or gDNA.

In the original analysis: It was from reference gene primer amplification that nucleated cell counts were estimated. TCRdb's table, derived via immunoSEQ multiplex PCR, lists solely in-frame clones and lacks some. The DNA gave D and trimming, while V, J and clone size come from that table. In the table there are hundreds of thousands of clones, 86% of which are singletons. The table lists this clone with a count of one. This CDR3 has 15 residues. Germline V gene lookup returns CDR1 SEHNR and CDR2 FQNEAQ (reference sequence). V lost 5 bases and J lost 3; bases outside the gene matches: 8. Sequencing used peripheral blood. The sequence was collected from a woman aged 30 to 39 with active or convalescent COVID-19. V and J are TRBV7-9 and TRBJ2-3, with TRBD1 identical over 7 bases. In DNA, the CDR3 is TGTGCCAGCAGCAAGATGACAGGGATAACAGATACGCAGTATTTT. It translates to CASSKMTGITDTQYF.